This T cell receptor (beta chain) was recorded in a study of T cells after yellow fever vaccination. General study results and limits: Contaminants from the bulk population, in the form of abundant clonotypes, could be found in FACS-sorted repertoires.

CDR1 is LGHDT and CDR2 is YNNKEL in the germline V gene (reference sequence). The CDR3 runs to 16 residues. Trimming left V 1 base short and J 0 bases short, with 10 bases between. Each CDR3 protein is one row after TCRdb ran MiXCR on the 5' RACE reads. The sample contains approximately 96,000 distinct CDR3 sequences, about 8.2% of which appear only once. This sequence originates from a man younger than 35 who received the YFV17D yellow fever vaccine. The sequenced sample was CD8+ T cells not binding an NS4B(214-222) dextramer, sorted from PBMCs, obtained less than 16 days after the first yellow fever vaccination. The V call is TRBV3-1, the J call TRBJ2-1; D possibly corresponds to TRBD1 (6 bases). This chain's CDR3 is CASSQGTGLSYNEQFF. CDR3 nucleotide sequence: TGTGCCAGCAGCCAAGGCACAGGGCTCTCCTACAATGAGCAGTTCTTC.